The rows below give T cell receptor beta chains drawn from one sample of a study of CD8 T cells in ankylosing spondylitis. TCRdb recomputed calls from the 5' RACE reads with MiXCR, one row per CDR3 protein. This repertoire shows roughly 240,000 distinct CDR3 sequences, approximately 30% found once; its top ten account for approximately 4.4%. Sequencing used blood, either unsorted or a sorted T cell fraction (not recorded which). The receptor source for this set is a male donor with ankylosing spondylitis or in good health (not recorded which). Each CDR3 is given with its conserved first and last residue. A D gene is named only where the DNA matches it firmly. Clone size is given for some rows only: seen once, a few or many times, or a class if the clone is expanded.

D gene: TRBD1; V gene: TRBV20-1; clone size: few; J gene: TRBJ2-2; CDR3 DNA: TGCAGTGCCCGTCCGGACAGGGTGGCGAACACCGGGGAGCTGTTTTTT; CDR3 protein: CSARPDRVANTGELFF
D gene: TRBD1; V gene: TRBV19; clone size: .; J gene: TRBJ1-5; CDR3 DNA: TGTGCCAGTAGTATCGGGACAGGCAGCAATCAGCCCCAGCATTTT; CDR3 protein: CASSIGTGSNQPQHF
D gene: .; V gene: TRBV7-6; clone size: once; J gene: TRBJ2-7; CDR3 DNA: TGTGCCAGCAGCTTAGCCGGGCATGGTTACGAGCAGTACTTC; CDR3 protein: CASSLAGHGYEQYF
D gene: .; V gene: TRBV20-1; clone size: .; J gene: TRBJ1-6; CDR3 DNA: TGCAGTGCCCTCGTGGTGTGGGGAAATAATTCACCCCTCCACTTT; CDR3 protein: CSALVVWGNNSPLHF
D gene: .; V gene: TRBV7-9; clone size: .; J gene: TRBJ2-5; CDR3 DNA: TGTGCCAGCAGCCTCGAAAGGGACTCCCAAGAGACCCAGTACTTC; CDR3 protein: CASSLERDSQETQYF
D gene: .; V gene: TRBV7-2; clone size: few; J gene: TRBJ2-7; CDR3 DNA: TGTGCCAGCAGCTACCCGCAAACCTACGAGCAGTACTTC; CDR3 protein: CASSYPQTYEQYF
D gene: TRBD2; V gene: TRBV20-1; clone size: .; J gene: TRBJ2-7; CDR3 DNA: TGCAGTGCTATTAAGCGGGGGCGTGCCTACGAGCAGTACTTC; CDR3 protein: CSAIKRGRAYEQYF
D gene: .; V gene: TRBV10-3; clone size: few; J gene: TRBJ2-2; CDR3 DNA: TGTGCCATCAGCCCCAGCGACACCGGGGAGCTGTTTTTT; CDR3 protein: CAISPSDTGELFF
D gene: .; V gene: TRBV5-1; clone size: .; J gene: TRBJ1-2; CDR3 DNA: TGCGCCAGCAGCTGGACAGTCCGGGACGGAGGCTACACCTTC; CDR3 protein: CASSWTVRDGGYTF
D gene: TRBD1; V gene: TRBV5-6; clone size: few; J gene: TRBJ2-7; CDR3 DNA: TGTGCCAGCAGCTTGGCCGGACAGGGGAGCCACGAGCAGTACTTC; CDR3 protein: CASSLAGQGSHEQYF
D gene: .; V gene: TRBV12-3/TRBV12-4; clone size: .; J gene: TRBJ1-5; CDR3 DNA: TGTGCCAGCAGTGGGGGAGCCCTGGAGCAGCCCCAGCATTTT; CDR3 protein: CASSGGALEQPQHF
D gene: TRBD2; V gene: TRBV9; clone size: .; J gene: TRBJ2-7; CDR3 DNA: TGTGCCAGCAGCGAACCGGGACTAGGGTACGAGCAGTACTTC; CDR3 protein: CASSEPGLGYEQYF
D gene: TRBD2; V gene: TRBV4-1; clone size: .; J gene: TRBJ2-6; CDR3 DNA: TGCGCCAGCCGGGGCCGACTAGCGGTTACCTCTGGGGCCAACGTCCTGACTTTC; CDR3 protein: CASRGRLAVTSGANVLTF
D gene: .; V gene: TRBV12-3/TRBV12-4; clone size: .; J gene: TRBJ1-5; CDR3 DNA: TGTGCCAGCAGTTACGACAGGAATCAGCCCCAGCATTTT; CDR3 protein: CASSYDRNQPQHF
D gene: .; V gene: TRBV6-5; clone size: many; J gene: TRBJ2-7; CDR3 DNA: TGTGCCAGCAGTTACTCTGGGGGCACCTACGAGCAGTACTTC; CDR3 protein: CASSYSGGTYEQYF
D gene: .; V gene: TRBV10-2; clone size: .; J gene: TRBJ2-7; CDR3 DNA: TGCGCCAGCAGTGACCTCTCCTACGAGCAGTACTTC; CDR3 protein: CASSDLSYEQYF
D gene: .; V gene: TRBV4-2; clone size: few; J gene: TRBJ1-5; CDR3 DNA: TGTGCCAGCAGCCAAGAAGAGTCGGATAGCAATCAGCCCCAGCATTTT; CDR3 protein: CASSQEESDSNQPQHF
D gene: .; V gene: TRBV7-9; clone size: few; J gene: TRBJ2-5; CDR3 DNA: TGTGCCAGCAGCTTATCAGGGGCAGAGACCCAGTACTTC; CDR3 protein: CASSLSGAETQYF
D gene: .; V gene: TRBV20-1; clone size: .; J gene: TRBJ1-4; CDR3 DNA: TGCAGTGCTAGAGCCCCTCGGGGCAGGTCTAATGAAAAACTGTTTTTT; CDR3 protein: CSARAPRGRSNEKLFF
D gene: .; V gene: TRBV20-1; clone size: .; J gene: TRBJ2-3; CDR3 DNA: TGCAGTGCTAGAGCCCCAGTCACAGATACGCAGTATTTT; CDR3 protein: CSARAPVTDTQYF
D gene: TRBD2; V gene: TRBV29-1; clone size: many; J gene: TRBJ2-3; CDR3 DNA: TGCAGCGGGGGGACTAGCATTGTGGATACGCAGTATTTT; CDR3 protein: CSGGTSIVDTQYF
D gene: TRBD1; V gene: TRBV20-1; clone size: .; J gene: TRBJ1-2; CDR3 DNA: TGCAGTGCTAGTAGGGTGGGACAGTTCTATGGCTACACCTTC; CDR3 protein: CSASRVGQFYGYTF
D gene: .; V gene: TRBV12-3/TRBV12-4; clone size: few; J gene: TRBJ1-1; CDR3 DNA: TGTGCCAGCAGTTTAGCAGGACTGGACGCTTTCTTT; CDR3 protein: CASSLAGLDAFF
D gene: TRBD2; V gene: TRBV12-3/TRBV12-4; clone size: .; J gene: TRBJ2-3; CDR3 DNA: TGTGCCAGCAGTTTAAGCGGGGGGGCCTCTGATACGCAGTATTTT; CDR3 protein: CASSLSGGASDTQYF
D gene: .; V gene: TRBV20-1; clone size: .; J gene: TRBJ1-5; CDR3 DNA: TGCAGTGCTAGCGGGGCAGGGGACGGCTGGGATCAGCCCCAGCATTTT; CDR3 protein: CSASGAGDGWDQPQHF
D gene: TRBD1; V gene: TRBV20-1; clone size: many; J gene: TRBJ1-2; CDR3 DNA: TGCAGTGCTATCGGTACAGGGGGCGGAGGTGGCTACACCTTC; CDR3 protein: CSAIGTGGGGGYTF
D gene: TRBD2; V gene: TRBV29-1; clone size: many; J gene: TRBJ2-1; CDR3 DNA: TGCAGCGTGGAAGAGGGAGGGCCCTACAATGAGCAGTTCTTC; CDR3 protein: CSVEEGGPYNEQFF
D gene: TRBD1; V gene: TRBV11-2; clone size: .; J gene: TRBJ2-1; CDR3 DNA: TGTGCCAGCAGCCAGACAGGGGTTGGCAATGAGCAGTTCTTC; CDR3 protein: CASSQTGVGNEQFF
D gene: .; V gene: TRBV5-1; clone size: .; J gene: TRBJ2-3; CDR3 DNA: TGCGCCAGCAGCTCATCCGGACCCAACACAGATACGCAGTATTTT; CDR3 protein: CASSSSGPNTDTQYF
D gene: .; V gene: TRBV6-1; clone size: .; J gene: TRBJ2-6; CDR3 DNA: TGTGCCAGCAGGGAAAACGGGCCCACTGGGGCCAACGTCCTGACTTTC; CDR3 protein: CASRENGPTGANVLTF
D gene: .; V gene: TRBV2; clone size: .; J gene: TRBJ2-1; CDR3 DNA: TGTGCCAGCAGTGAGCACCTCTCGGGCAGCTCCTACAATGAGCAGTTCTTC; CDR3 protein: CASSEHLSGSSYNEQFF
D gene: TRBD1; V gene: TRBV24-1; clone size: .; J gene: TRBJ1-5; CDR3 DNA: TGTGCCACCAGTGATGGGACAGCTCCCTATAGCAATCAGCCCCAGCATTTT; CDR3 protein: CATSDGTAPYSNQPQHF
D gene: TRBD1; V gene: TRBV29-1; clone size: few; J gene: TRBJ1-1; CDR3 DNA: TGCAGCGTTGACTCCAGGGGGAAAGCTTTCTTT; CDR3 protein: CSVDSRGKAFF